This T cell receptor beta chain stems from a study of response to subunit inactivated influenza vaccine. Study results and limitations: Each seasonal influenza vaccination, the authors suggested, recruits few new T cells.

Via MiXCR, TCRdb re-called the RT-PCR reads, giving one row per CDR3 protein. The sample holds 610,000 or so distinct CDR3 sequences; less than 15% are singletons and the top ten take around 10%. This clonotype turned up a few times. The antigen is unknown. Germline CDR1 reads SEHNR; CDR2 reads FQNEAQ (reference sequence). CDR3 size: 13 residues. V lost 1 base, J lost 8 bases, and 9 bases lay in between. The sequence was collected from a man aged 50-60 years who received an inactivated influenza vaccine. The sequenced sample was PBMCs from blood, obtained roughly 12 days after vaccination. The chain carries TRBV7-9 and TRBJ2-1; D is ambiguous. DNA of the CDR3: TGTGCCAGCAGCTTAGAGGGATTTCATGAGCAGTTCTTC. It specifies CASSLEGFHEQFF.